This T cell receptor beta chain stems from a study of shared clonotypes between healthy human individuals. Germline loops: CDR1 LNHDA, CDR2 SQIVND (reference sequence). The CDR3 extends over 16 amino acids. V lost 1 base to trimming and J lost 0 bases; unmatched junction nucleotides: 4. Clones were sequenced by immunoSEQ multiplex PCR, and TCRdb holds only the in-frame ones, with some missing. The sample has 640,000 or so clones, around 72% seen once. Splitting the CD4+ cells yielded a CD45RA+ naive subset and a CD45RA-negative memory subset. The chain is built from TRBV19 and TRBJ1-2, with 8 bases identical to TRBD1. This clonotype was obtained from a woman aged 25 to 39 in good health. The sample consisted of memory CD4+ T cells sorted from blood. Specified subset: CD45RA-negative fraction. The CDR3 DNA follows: TGTGCCAGTAGTATAGGGGGGACAGGTGCTAACTATGGCTACACCTTC. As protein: CASSIGGTGANYGYTF.